The 2 T cell receptor beta chains in this list originate from one sample, sequenced in a study of early T cells in non-severe SARS-CoV-2 infection. TCRdb called the 5' RACE reads again in MiXCR, with one record for every CDR3 protein. Here the sample spans tens of thousands of distinct CDR3 sequences, approximately 8% being singletons. Sequenced material: whole blood, taken at baseline. Receptors originate from an adult who was a healthcare worker with PCR-confirmed SARS-CoV-2 infection or an uninfected control (not recorded which).

The rearrangement uses TRBV19 and TRBJ2-5; D is uncertain. Germline V gives CDR1 LNHDA, CDR2 SQIVND (reference sequence). The CDR3 sequence is 12 residues long. The ends were cut back, 2 bases at V and 4 bases at J, with 5 bases in the middle. CDR3 DNA: TGTGCCAGTAGTATACGGTCAGAGACCCAGTACTTC. This gives the protein CASSIRSETQYF. The whole variable domain, filled in from reference TRBV19 and TRBJ2-5, reads DGGITQSPKYLFRKEGQNVTLSCEQNLNHDAMYWYRQDPGQGLRLIYYSQIVNDFQKGDIAEGYSVSREKKESFPLTVTSAQKNPTAFYLCASSIRSETQYFGPGTRLLVL.

As regards this clonotype: A read error is possible here, since a much larger clone lies one base away. V gene TRBV18 combines with J gene TRBJ2-1, with TRBD2 matching 9 bases. This CDR3 region has 14 residues. Germline assignment: CDR1 KGHSH and CDR2 LQKENI. CDR3 sequence (DNA): TGTGTCAGCTCACCAGGGGCTAGCGGGACTTCGCAGTTCTTC. As protein: CVSSPGASGTSQFF.